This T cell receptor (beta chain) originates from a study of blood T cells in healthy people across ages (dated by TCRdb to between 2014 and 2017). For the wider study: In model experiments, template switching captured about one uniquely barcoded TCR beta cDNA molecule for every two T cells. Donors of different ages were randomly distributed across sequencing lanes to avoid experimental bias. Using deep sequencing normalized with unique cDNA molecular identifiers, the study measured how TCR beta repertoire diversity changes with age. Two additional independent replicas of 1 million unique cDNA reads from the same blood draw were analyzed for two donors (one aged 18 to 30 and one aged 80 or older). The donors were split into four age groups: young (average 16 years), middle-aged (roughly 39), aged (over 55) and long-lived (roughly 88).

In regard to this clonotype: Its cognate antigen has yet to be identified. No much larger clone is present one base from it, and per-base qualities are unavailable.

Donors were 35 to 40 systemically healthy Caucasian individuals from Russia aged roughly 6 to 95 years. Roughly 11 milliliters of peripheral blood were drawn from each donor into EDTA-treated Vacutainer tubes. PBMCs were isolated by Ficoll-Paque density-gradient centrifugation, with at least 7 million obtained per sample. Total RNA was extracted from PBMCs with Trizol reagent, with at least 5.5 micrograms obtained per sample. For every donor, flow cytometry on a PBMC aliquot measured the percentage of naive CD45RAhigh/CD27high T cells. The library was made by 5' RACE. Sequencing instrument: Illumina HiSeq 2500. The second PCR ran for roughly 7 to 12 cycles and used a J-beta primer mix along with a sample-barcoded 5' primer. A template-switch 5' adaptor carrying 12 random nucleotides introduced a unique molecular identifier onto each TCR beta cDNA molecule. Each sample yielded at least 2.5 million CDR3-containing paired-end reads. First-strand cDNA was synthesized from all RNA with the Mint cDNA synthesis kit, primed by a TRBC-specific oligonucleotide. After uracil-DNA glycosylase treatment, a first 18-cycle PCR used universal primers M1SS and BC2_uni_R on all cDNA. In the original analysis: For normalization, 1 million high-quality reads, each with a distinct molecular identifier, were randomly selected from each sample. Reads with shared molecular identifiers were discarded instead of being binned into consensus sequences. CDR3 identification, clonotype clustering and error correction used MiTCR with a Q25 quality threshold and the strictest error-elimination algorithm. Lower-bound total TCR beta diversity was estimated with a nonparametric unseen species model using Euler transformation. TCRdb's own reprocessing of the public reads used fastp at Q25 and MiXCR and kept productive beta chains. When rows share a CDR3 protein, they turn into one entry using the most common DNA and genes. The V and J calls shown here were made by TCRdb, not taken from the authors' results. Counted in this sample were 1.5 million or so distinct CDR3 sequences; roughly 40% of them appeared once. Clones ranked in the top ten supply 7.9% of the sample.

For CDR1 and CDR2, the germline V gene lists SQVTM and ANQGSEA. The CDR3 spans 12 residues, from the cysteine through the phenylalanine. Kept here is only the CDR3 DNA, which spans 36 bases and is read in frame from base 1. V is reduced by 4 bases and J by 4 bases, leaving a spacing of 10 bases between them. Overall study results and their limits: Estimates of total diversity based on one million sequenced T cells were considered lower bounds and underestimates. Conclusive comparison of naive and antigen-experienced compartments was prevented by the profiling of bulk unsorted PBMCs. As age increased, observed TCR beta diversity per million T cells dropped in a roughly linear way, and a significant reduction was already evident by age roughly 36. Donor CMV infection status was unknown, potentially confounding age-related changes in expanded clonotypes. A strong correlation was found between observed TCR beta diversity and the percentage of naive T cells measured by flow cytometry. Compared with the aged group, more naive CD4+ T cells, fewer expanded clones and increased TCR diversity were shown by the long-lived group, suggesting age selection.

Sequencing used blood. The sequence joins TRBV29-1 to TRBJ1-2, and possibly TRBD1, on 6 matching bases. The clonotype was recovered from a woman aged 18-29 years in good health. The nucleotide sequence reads TGCAGCGTTGGACAGGACAGCTATGGCTACACCTTC. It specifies CSVGQDSYGYTF.